The sequence of this T cell receptor (beta chain) was determined in a study of early T cells in non-severe SARS-CoV-2 infection (dated by TCRdb to the early 2020s). Regarding the complete study: Because TCR sequencing was done on bulk RNA from unsorted whole blood, the alpha and beta chains could not be paired.

Broader findings and caveats from the paper: Matching against VDJdb was skewed toward anti-spike CD8 responses, likely underestimated virus-specific expansions, and missed private and CD4 specificities.

Library preparation used 5' RACE. Sequencing took place on a NextSeq 500. The TCR library protocol attached unique molecular identifiers to individual cDNA molecules to correct for sequencing error and PCR bias. TCR alpha and beta chains were both sequenced, and the abundances of alpha and beta sequences in each sample were closely correlated with each other. In the original analysis: Decombinator V4 was used to annotate TCR sequences for V gene, J gene and CDR3. TCRs were defined as expanded if a significant change between any two time points was detected under a Poisson model with p below 0.0001. TCR abundances were normalised to the total number of TCRs sequenced per sample and expressed as counts per million. MAIT TCRs were defined by TRAV1-2 paired with TRAJ12, TRAJ20 or TRAJ33, and iNKT TCRs by TRAV10 paired with TRAJ18. VDJdb, accessed on 1 November 2021, was searched for TCRs annotated for CMV, EBV and SARS-CoV-2, and TCRs annotated for more than one antigen were excluded. TCRdb passed the public sequencing reads through fastp at Q25 and MiXCR, retaining productive beta sequences. Every entry covers one CDR3 protein and lists the most common genes and DNA from its rows. V and J calls and clone size were set by TCRdb, not the authors. In all, the sample holds roughly 80,000 distinct CDR3 sequences, and 11% to 15% of those were seen once. The ten biggest clones cover approximately 3.3% of the sample.

CDR1 and CDR2, per the germline V gene, are MNHEY and SVGAGI. From the cysteine up to the phenylalanine, the CDR3 has a length of 13 residues. Of the read, only the CDR3 DNA is kept; its 39 bases are in frame from base 1. V is clipped by 0 bases and J by 5 bases, and the sequence between their germline boundaries is 7 bases long. The study was a case-control design nested within a healthcare worker cohort in London, UK, with weekly nasopharyngeal swab PCR tests and blood sampling. Healthcare workers were recruited between 23 and 31 March 2020, during the week of the UK lockdown, and were followed weekly for up to roughly 16 weeks. Concerning this clonotype: Its antigen is currently not known. Base qualities are not at hand, and no much larger clone is one base apart.

Sequencing input: whole blood. The clonotype was recovered from an adult who was a healthcare worker with PCR-confirmed SARS-CoV-2 infection or an uninfected control (not recorded which). The chain is assembled from TRBV6-5 and TRBJ1-2, with the D gene not clear enough to name. The DNA reads TGTGCCAGCAGTTACTCGGCTGAGTATGGCTACACCTTC. It encodes CASSYSAEYGYTF.